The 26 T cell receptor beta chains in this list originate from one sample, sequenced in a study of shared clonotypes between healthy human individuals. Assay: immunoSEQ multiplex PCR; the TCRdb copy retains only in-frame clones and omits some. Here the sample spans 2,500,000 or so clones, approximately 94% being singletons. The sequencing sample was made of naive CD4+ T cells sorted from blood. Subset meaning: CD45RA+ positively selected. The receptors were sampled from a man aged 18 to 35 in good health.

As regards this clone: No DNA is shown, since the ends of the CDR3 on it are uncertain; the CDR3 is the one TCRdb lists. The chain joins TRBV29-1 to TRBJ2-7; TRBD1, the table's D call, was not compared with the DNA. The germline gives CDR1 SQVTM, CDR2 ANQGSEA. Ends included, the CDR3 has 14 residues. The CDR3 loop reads CSVEVGQGAPEEYF.

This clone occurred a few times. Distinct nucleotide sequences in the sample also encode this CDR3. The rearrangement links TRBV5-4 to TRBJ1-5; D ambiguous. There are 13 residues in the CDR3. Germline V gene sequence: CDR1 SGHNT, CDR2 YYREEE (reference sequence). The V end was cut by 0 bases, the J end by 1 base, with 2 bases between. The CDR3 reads CASSLDSNQPQHF. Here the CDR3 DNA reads TGTGCCAGCAGCTTGGACAGCAATCAGCCCCAGCATTTT.

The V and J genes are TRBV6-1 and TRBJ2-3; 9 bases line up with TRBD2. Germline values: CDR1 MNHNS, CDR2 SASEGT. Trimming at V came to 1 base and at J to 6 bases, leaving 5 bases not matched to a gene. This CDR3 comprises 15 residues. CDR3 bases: TGTGCCAGCAGTGAAGAGGTAGCGGGAGCGGATACGCAGTATTTT. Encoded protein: CASSEEVAGADTQYF.

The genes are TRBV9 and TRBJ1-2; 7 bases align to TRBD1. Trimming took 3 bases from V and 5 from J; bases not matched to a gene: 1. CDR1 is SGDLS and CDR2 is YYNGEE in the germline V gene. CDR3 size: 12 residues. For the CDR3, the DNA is TGTGCCAGCAGCGCGACAGGGTATGGCTACACCTTC. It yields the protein CASSATGYGYTF.

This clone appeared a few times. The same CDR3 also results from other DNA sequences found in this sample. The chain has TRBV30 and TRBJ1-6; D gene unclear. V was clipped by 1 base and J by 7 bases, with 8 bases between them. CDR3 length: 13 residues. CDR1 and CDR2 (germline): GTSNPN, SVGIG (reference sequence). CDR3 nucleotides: TGTGCCTGGAGTGAAGGGAGCAATTCACCCCTCCACTTT. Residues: CAWSEGSNSPLHF.

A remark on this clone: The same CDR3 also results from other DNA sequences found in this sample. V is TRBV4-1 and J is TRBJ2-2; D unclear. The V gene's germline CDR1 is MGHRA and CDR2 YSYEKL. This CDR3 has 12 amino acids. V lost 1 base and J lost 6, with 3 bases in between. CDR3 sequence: CASSQVPGELFF. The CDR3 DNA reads TGCGCCAGCAGCCAAGTCCCCGGGGAGCTGTTTTTT.

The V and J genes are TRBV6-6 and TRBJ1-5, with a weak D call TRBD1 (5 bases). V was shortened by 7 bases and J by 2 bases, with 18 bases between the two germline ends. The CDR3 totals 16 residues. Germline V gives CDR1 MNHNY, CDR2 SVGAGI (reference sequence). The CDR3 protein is CASTIRRTGGNQPQHF. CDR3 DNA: TGTGCCAGCACCATCAGGAGGACGGGGGGCAATCAGCCCCAGCATTTT.

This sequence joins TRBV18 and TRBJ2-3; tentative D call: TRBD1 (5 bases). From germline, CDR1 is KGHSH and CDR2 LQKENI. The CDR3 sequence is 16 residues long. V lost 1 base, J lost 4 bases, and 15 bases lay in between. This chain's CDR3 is CASSPLGPGSPDTQYF. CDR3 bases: TGTGCCAGCTCACCACTAGGCCCAGGGTCGCCAGATACGCAGTATTTT.

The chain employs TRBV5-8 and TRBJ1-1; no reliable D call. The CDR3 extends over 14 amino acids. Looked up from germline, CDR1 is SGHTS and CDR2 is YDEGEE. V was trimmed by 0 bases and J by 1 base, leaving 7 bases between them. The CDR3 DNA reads TGTGCCAGCAGCTTGGGGGCCCCGAACACTGAAGCTTTCTTT. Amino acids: CASSLGAPNTEAFF.

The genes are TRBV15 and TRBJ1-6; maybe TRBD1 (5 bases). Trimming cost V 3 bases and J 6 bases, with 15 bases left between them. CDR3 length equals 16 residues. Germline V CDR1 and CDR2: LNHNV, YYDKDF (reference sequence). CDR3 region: CATSSTTGTFNSPLHF. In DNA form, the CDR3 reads TGTGCCACCAGCAGCACAACCGGGACCTTTAATTCACCCCTCCACTTT.

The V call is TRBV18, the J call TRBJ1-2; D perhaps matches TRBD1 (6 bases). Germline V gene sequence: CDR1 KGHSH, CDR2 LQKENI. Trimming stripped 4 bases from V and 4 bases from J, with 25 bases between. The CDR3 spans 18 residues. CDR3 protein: CASSQTGTRLSSGYGYTF. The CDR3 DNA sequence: TGTGCCAGCTCACAGACCGGGACACGGCTAAGTTCAGGCTATGGCTACACCTTC.

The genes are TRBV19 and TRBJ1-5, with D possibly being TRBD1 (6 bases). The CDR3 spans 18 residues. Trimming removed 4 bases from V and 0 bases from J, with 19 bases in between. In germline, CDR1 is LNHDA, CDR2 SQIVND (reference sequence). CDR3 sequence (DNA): TGTGCCAGTAGTAGTACAGGGCCCTCAACCATTAGCAATCAGCCCCAGCATTTT. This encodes CASSSTGPSTISNQPQHF.

CDR3 in amino acids: CASSTGPGSGANVLTF. CDR3 coding DNA: TGTGCCAGCAGCACAGGACCCGGCTCTGGGGCCAACGTCCTGACTTTC. J is TRBJ2-6 and V is TRBV9; possibly TRBD1 for D (5 bases). V dropped 4 bases and J dropped 0 bases, with 11 bases sitting between them. The CDR3 contains 16 residues. Per germline, CDR1 SGDLS and CDR2 YYNGEE.

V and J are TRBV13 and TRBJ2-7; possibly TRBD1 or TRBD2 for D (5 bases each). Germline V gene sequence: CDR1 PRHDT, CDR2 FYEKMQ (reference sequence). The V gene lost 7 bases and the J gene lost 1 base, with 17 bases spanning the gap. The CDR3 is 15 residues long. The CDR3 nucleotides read TGTGCCAGCACCACAACCGGGACCCCGTCCTACGAGCAGTACTTC. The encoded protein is CASTTTGTPSYEQYF.

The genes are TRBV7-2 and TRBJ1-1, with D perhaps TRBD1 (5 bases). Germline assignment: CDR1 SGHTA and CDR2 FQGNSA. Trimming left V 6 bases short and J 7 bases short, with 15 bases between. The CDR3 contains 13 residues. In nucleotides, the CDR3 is TGTGCCAGCAGATCGTCAGGGATCATTGAAGCTTTCTTT. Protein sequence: CASRSSGIIEAFF.

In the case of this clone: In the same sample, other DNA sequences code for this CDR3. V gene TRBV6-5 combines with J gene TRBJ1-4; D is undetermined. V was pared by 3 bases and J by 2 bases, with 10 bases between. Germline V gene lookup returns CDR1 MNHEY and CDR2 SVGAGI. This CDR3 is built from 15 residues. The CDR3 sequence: CASSYLGGTNEKLFF. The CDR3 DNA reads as TGTGCCAGCAGTTATCTCGGCGGGACTAATGAAAAACTGTTTTTT.

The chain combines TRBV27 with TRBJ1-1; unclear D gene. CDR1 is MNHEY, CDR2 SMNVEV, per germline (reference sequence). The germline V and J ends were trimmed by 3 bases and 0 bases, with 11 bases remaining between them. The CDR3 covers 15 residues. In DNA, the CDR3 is TGTGCCAGCAGTTTCCGGGCCCTTATGAACACTGAAGCTTTCTTT. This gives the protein CASSFRALMNTEAFF.

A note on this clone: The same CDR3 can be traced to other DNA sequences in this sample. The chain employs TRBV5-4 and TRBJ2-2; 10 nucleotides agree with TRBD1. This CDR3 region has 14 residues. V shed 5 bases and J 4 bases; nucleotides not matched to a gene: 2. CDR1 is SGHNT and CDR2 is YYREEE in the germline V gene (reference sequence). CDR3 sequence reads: CASRRTGGTGELFF. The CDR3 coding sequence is TGTGCCAGCAGAAGGACAGGGGGCACCGGGGAGCTGTTTTTT. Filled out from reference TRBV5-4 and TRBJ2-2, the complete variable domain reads ETGVTQSPTHLIKTRGQQVTLRCSSQSGHNTVSWYQQALGQGPQFIFQYYREEENGRGNFPPRFSGLQFPNYSSELNVNALELDDSALYLCASRRTGGTGELFFGEGSRLTVL.

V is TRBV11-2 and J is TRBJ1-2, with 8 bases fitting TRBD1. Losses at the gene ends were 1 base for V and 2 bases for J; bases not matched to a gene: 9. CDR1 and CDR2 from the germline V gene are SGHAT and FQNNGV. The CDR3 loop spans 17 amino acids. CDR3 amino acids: CASSLGTGTGKNYGYTF. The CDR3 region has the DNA TGTGCCAGCAGCTTAGGTACCGGGACAGGAAAAAACTATGGCTACACCTTC.

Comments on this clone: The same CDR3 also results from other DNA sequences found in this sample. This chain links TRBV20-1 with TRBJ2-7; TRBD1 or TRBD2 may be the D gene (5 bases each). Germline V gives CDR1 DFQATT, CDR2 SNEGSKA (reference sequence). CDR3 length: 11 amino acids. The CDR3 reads CGGSSSYEQYF. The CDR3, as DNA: TGCGGGGGTTCAAGCTCCTACGAGCAGTACTTC.

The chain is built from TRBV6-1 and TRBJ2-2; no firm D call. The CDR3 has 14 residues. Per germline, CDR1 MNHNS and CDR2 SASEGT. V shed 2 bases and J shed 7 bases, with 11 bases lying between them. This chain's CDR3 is CASSESHFGGELFF. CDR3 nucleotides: TGTGCCAGCAGTGAAAGTCATTTTGGCGGGGAGCTGTTTTTT.

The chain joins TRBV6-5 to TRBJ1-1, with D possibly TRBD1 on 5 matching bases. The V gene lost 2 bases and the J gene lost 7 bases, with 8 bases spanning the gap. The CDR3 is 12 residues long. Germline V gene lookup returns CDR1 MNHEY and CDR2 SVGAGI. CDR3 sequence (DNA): TGTGCCAGCAGTTACGGAGGGGTTGAAGCTTTCTTT. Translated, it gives CASSYGGVEAFF.

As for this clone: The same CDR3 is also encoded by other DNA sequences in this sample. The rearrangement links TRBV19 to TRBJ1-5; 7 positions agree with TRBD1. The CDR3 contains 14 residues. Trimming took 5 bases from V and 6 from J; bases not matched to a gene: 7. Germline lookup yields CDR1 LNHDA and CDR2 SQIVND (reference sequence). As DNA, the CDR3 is TGTGCCAGTAGTCCTAGGACAGGCAGTCAGCCCCAGCATTTT. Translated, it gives CASSPRTGSQPQHF.

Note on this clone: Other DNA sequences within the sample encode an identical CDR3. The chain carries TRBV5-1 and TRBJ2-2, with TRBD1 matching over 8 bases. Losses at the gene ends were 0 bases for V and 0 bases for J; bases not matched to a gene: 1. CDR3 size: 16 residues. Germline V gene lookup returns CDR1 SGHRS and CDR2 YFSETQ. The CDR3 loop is CASSLGTGSNTGELFF. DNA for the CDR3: TGCGCCAGCAGCTTGGGGACAGGGTCGAACACCGGGGAGCTGTTTTTT.

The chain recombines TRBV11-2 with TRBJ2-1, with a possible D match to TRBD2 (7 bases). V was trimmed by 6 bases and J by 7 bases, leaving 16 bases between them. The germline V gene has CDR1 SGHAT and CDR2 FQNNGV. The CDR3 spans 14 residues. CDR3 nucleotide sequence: TGTGCCAGCAGACCGGGGGGCGAGGGGAATGAGCAGTTCTTC. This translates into CASRPGGEGNEQFF.

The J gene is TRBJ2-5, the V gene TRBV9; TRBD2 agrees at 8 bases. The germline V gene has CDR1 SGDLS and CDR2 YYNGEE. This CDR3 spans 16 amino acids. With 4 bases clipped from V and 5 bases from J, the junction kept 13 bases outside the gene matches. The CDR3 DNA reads TGTGCCAGCAGCACCGGAACCAGCGGGAGATGGGAGACCCAGTACTTC. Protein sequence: CASSTGTSGRWETQYF. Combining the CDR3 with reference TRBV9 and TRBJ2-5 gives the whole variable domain DSGVTQTPKHLITATGQRVTLRCSPRSGDLSVYWYQQSLDQGLQFLIQYYNGEERAKGNILERFSAQQFPDLHSELNLSSLELGDSALYFCASSTGTSGRWETQYFGPGTRLLVL.